The TCR beta chain described here comes from a study of cytomegalovirus exposure and HLA in healthy donors (dated by TCRdb to about 2017). General notes on the study: In an earlier analysis of some 550 of the donors, about 260 Gb of sequence data and approximately 120 million unique TCR beta sequences from about 179 million T cells were reported. A later genetic analysis used genome-wide SNP genotypes for about three fifths of the roughly 700 donors, treating that subset as a discovery cohort. The study was designed to test whether signatures of past pathogen exposure could be identified by cataloging public T cell receptors. The number of typed donors differed by locus: 629-630 for A, B, C, DRB1 and DQB1; roughly 510 for DQA1; 606 for DPA1; and approximately 450 for DPB1. Donor age, sex, ethnicity and CMV serostatus were collected together with the repertoire data. To predict cytomegalovirus infection status, the study brought together high-throughput TCR immunosequencing, statistical association of individual TCRs with disease status, and machine learning. An early release covering over 500 HLA-typed donors comprised roughly 300 gigabases of sequencing data and tens of millions of unique TCR sequences. A separate validation cohort of approximately 130 different subjects was used in addition to the roughly 700-subject first cohort. The later analysis used no new phenotypic data to find candidate immune exposures, relying instead on TCR beta sequences and their occurrence across donors. Because of strong linkage in the cohort, four to six DR-DQ haplotypes were treated as single units for association and clustering. To study patterns of TCR occurrence, a later analysis re-analyzed previously published TCR beta repertoires from several hundred donors and added high-resolution HLA genotyping. Class I and class II HLA loci were covered by the typing at four-digit resolution. Of the roughly 400 genotyped donors, approximately 80% were placed in the genetic ancestry cluster associated with self-reported Caucasian donors. Every discovery cohort repertoire had been produced on one sequencing platform. An earlier analysis of approximately 640 of the donors applied high-throughput TCR beta sequencing to assess whether each TCR beta V gene segment acted as functional or pseudogenic. Across approximately 400 genotyped donors of the cohort, an average of about 240,000 unique TCR beta nucleotide sequences per donor were sequenced, and approximately 19% of those sequences were non-productive. Using immunosequencing, the study profiled T cell repertoires from about 620 subjects and related those repertoires to cytomegalovirus serostatus. Overall study outcomes, separate from this receptor: According to a later genetic analysis, donors in an Asian-associated ancestry cluster had fewer N-insertions in productive TCRs than the approximately 610-donor mean. The presence/absence analyses assumed that sequencing depth was roughly uniform across donors, and that assumption may not be true. A later analysis found that HLA-associated TCR beta chains were more clonally expanded and had lower generation probabilities than equally common non-associated chains. While some public TCRs were present in many individuals, most TCR sequences turned up only very rarely across donors. Several of the top co-occurrence clusters appeared to be linked to parvovirus B19, influenza, CMV and Epstein-Barr virus, according to a later analysis. Only TCR beta chains were sequenced in this cohort, and the absence of alpha or paired-chain data limited detectable features. A later genetic analysis associated a missense DCLRE1C variant with V-gene and J-gene trimming of TCR beta chains, and an independent cohort replicated the association. A further reported finding was that TCR beta sequences accurately predicted the HLA-A and HLA-B alleles for most subjects in the first cohort. In an earlier analysis of fewer than 750 of the donors, most TCR beta V segments were observed in productive rearrangements about 90% or about 30% of the time, broadly matching IMGT annotations. According to a later analysis, TCR association rates differed among HLA loci, with DRB1 alleles showing the most associated TCRs and HLA-C alleles showing the fewest. Cytomegalovirus status was reported to be diagnosed by the classifier with high specificity and sensitivity in both the original and validation cohorts. A few of the identified cytomegalovirus-associated TCR beta chains were confirmed in vitro to be specific for cytomegalovirus antigens. According to the authors, the approach could potentially be generalized to other disease states and immunological phenotypes. According to a later analysis, most CMV-associated TCR beta chains appeared to be HLA-restricted, and the HLA associations seemed to be driven largely by CMV exposure. The study gave a list of about 150 TCR beta chains associated with cytomegalovirus. A group of highly shared sequence variants was considered likely to be a technical artifact of the sequencing pipeline. Immune exposure information for the cohort was limited to CMV serostatus. Specific HLA alleles were associated with some 15,000 TCR beta sequences at a false discovery rate of 0.05 in a later analysis. Correlated functional status among segregating V segments might reflect linkage disequilibrium, but an unknown experimental factor could not be ruled out. Assigning TCR associations to individual alleles was difficult when HLA alleles, especially DR and DQ, strongly co-occurred. Because counts were too low, approximately 15 rarely observed V segments, including chromosome 9 orphons, were excluded from the earlier analysis of several hundred of the donors. Because HLA typing was missing for some donors at each locus, association tests included only the typed subset.

In total, roughly 670 healthy bone marrow donors made up the cohort. Cohort members were all nominally healthy when sampled, although unrecorded immune exposures were likely present. The donor tested CMV seronegative, placing the donor among the 350 to 400 seronegative members of the cohort. A peripheral blood sample was provided by each donor, and peripheral blood mononuclear cells were used for TCR beta sequencing. Genomic DNA was extracted from the blood cell samples with the Qiagen DNeasy Blood Extraction Kit. The method behind the library was the immunoSEQ multiplex PCR assay. For the multiplex PCR, a mixture combining 60 forward primers for TCR Vbeta segments and 13 reverse primers for TCR Jbeta segments was used. The CDR3 region of rearranged TCR beta genes was amplified from genomic DNA with a multiplex PCR assay. On the Illumina HiSeq System, the amplified TCR beta libraries were sequenced as 87-base-pair reads. On the study's bioinformatics: Across the roughly 670 repertoires, a later analysis counted tens of millions of unique TCR beta chains, roughly 11 million of which were shared by at least two donors. To remove PCR and sequencing errors, raw reads were error-corrected and collapsed into unique sequences using a nearest-neighbor algorithm that merged closely related sequences. To assign V, D and J gene segments, CDR3 sequences were aligned to IMGT reference sequences. For a sequence to be retained, a match of at least six nucleotides was required to both a V gene segment and a J gene segment. A rearrangement counted as productive if the CDR3 had no stop codons and remained in frame with V and J, and every other rearrangement counted as non-productive. Following IMGT convention, CDR3 was defined as the stretch from the second conserved V-encoded cysteine up to the conserved J-encoded phenylalanine. The earlier analysis of fewer than 750 of the donors excluded sequences that lacked an unambiguous match to a single V gene segment. In an earlier analysis of 587 of the donors, V segments were called functional above 56.7% productive rearrangements and were called segregating when the between-donor standard deviation exceeded 5%. A statistical classification framework was developed to diagnose cytomegalovirus status using the catalog of TCR beta chain sequences. In a later analysis, TCR nucleotide sequences were compared against IMGT/GENE-DB human TR gene sequences so that V and J genes could be assigned. Using the TCRdist pipeline, a later analysis assigned CDR3 sequences along with most-parsimonious VDJ recombination scenarios. A later analysis defined each TCR beta chain by its CDR3 amino acid sequence plus V-gene family, and excluded reads lacking a unique V-gene family. As a way to deal with suspected cross-contamination and a sequencing artifact, a later analysis dropped under 600 nucleotide sequences that were highly shared and had low generation probability. In a later analysis, a clonal expansion index was calculated for each public chain from normalized within-repertoire ranks of inferred template counts. A later analysis computed generation probabilities with a VDJ recombination model fitted to out-of-frame rearrangements, and checked the results against IGoR. A later analysis scored TCR-TCR, TCR-HLA and TCR-CMV co-occurrence with hypergeometric tests, applying a repertoire-size bias correction to TCR pairs. A later analysis estimated false discovery rates by permuting HLA or CMV assignments 20 times. In a later analysis, co-occurring TCRs were grouped using DBSCAN, with TCRdist sequence similarity added in when clustering inside HLA-allele-positive subsets. Co-occurrence clustering excluded repertoires with fewer than 30,000 or more than 120,000 public chains, plus five with anomalous nucleotide sharing. The table comes from immuneACCESS by way of TCRdb, which keeps in-frame sequences with V and J called. Part of the clones is missing from these tables; in studies checked, under half for an unresolved V gene and the rest for unknown reasons. D and trimming come from the DNA, and the V and J calls and clone size come from that table. Here the sample has fewer than 200,000 clones; less than 90% occur a single time. Of the sample, about 0.23% falls within the top ten clones.

As to this clone: Its recognized antigen is unknown. Per-base quality was not reported, and no clone a single base away is much larger than it.

Sequencing was carried out using PBMCs. This clonotype originated in a girl under three years old in good health and CMV-seronegative.

The DNA reads as follows: TGCGCCAGCACCCGCCCAGGGGCGGAAGCTTTCTTT. Its translation reads: CASTRPGAEAFF. Recombination linked TRBV5-1 to TRBJ1-1, with TRBD1 tentatively as D gene (6 bases match). V drops 6 bases and J drops 8 bases, leaving 14 bases in between. The CDR3 numbers 12 residues from cysteine through phenylalanine. Only the CDR3 DNA is retained, 36 bases long and in frame from the first base. According to the germline V gene, CDR1 reads SGHRS and CDR2 reads YFSETQ.